A selection of T cell receptor beta chains follows, all from one sample in a study of T cell responses to AZD1222 COVID-19 vaccine. Libraries were prepared by immunoSEQ multiplex PCR; TCRdb keeps only in-frame clonotypes and omits some of them. The sample shows around 65,000 clones, 70% to 90% of them seen only once. The sequencing here drew on peripheral blood, taken 28 days after the second AZD1222 dose. The receptors were sampled from an adult who received the AZD1222 COVID-19 vaccine. Each CDR3 is given with its conserved first and last residue. A D gene is named only where the DNA matches it firmly. The listing skips clone size in some rows; elsewhere it reads once, few, many or a size class.

j_gene: TRBJ2-3
v_gene: TRBV7-9
d_gene: TRBD2
abundance: .
CDR3nt: TGTGCCAGCAGCCATACTACGGGACTAGCGGGAAGTCGGACAGATACGCAGTATTTT
CDR3aa: CASSHTTGLAGSRTDTQYF

j_gene: TRBJ2-5
v_gene: TRBV7-9
d_gene: .
abundance: once
CDR3nt: TGTGCCAGCAGCTTAATAGGGGCAGAGACCCAGTACTTC
CDR3aa: CASSLIGAETQYF

j_gene: TRBJ2-7
v_gene: TRBV30
d_gene: .
abundance: .
CDR3nt: TGTGCCTGGAGTTCCGGGGTAGGGGCTCAAGAGCAGTACTTC
CDR3aa: CAWSSGVGAQEQYF

j_gene: TRBJ2-7
v_gene: TRBV6-5
d_gene: .
abundance: .
CDR3nt: TGTGCCAGCAGTCGGACGGAAACCTACGAGCAGTACTTC
CDR3aa: CASSRTETYEQYF

j_gene: TRBJ2-1
v_gene: TRBV3-1/TRBV3-2
d_gene: .
abundance: few
CDR3nt: TGTGCCAGCAGCCAAGGGGGCAATGAGCAGTTCTTC
CDR3aa: CASSQGGNEQFF

j_gene: TRBJ2-1
v_gene: TRBV5-1
d_gene: TRBD2
abundance: .
CDR3nt: TGCGCCAGCAGCTTGGAGTCATCGAGCGGGAGAGGCAATGAGCAGTTCTTC
CDR3aa: CASSLESSSGRGNEQFF

j_gene: TRBJ2-1
v_gene: TRBV15
d_gene: TRBD2
abundance: .
CDR3nt: TGTGCCACCAGCAGAAATCCAGTCAGCGGGAGAGACGGTGAGCAGTTCTTC
CDR3aa: CATSRNPVSGRDGEQFF

j_gene: TRBJ2-1
v_gene: TRBV12-3/TRBV12-4
d_gene: .
abundance: .
CDR3nt: TGTGCCAGCAGCCTATCCAATGAGCAGTTCTTC
CDR3aa: CASSLSNEQFF

j_gene: TRBJ1-1
v_gene: TRBV6-4
d_gene: .
abundance: .
CDR3nt: TGTGCCAGCAGATCGGGCACTGAAGCTTTCTTT
CDR3aa: CASRSGTEAFF

j_gene: TRBJ1-1
v_gene: TRBV6-6
d_gene: .
abundance: .
CDR3nt: TGTGCCAGCTCCAACGGGGCAGCCGAAGCTTTCTTT
CDR3aa: CASSNGAAEAFF

j_gene: TRBJ1-1
v_gene: TRBV5-1
d_gene: .
abundance: .
CDR3nt: TGCGCCAGCAGCTTGGGAGGGCAGGGAAGCACTGAAGCTTTCTTT
CDR3aa: CASSLGGQGSTEAFF

j_gene: TRBJ1-4
v_gene: TRBV6-5
d_gene: TRBD1
abundance: few
CDR3nt: TGTGCCAGCAGTCACCGGGACAGTCCTAATGAAAAACTGTTTTTT
CDR3aa: CASSHRDSPNEKLFF

j_gene: TRBJ2-7
v_gene: TRBV5-5
d_gene: .
abundance: .
CDR3nt: TGTGCCAGCAGCTTTTTGGGAAGCGCCTACGAGCAGTACTTC
CDR3aa: CASSFLGSAYEQYF

j_gene: TRBJ2-5
v_gene: TRBV6-5
d_gene: .
abundance: .
CDR3nt: TGTGCCAGCAGTTTCTCGAACTTTCAAGAGACCCAGTACTTC
CDR3aa: CASSFSNFQETQYF

j_gene: TRBJ2-2
v_gene: TRBV12-5
d_gene: TRBD1
abundance: .
CDR3nt: TGTGCTAGTGGTAGAATGACTCAATCGACAGGGGACACCGGGGAGCTGTTTTTT
CDR3aa: CASGRMTQSTGDTGELFF

j_gene: TRBJ1-4
v_gene: TRBV19
d_gene: .
abundance: .
CDR3nt: TGTGCCAGTAGTATACAGAGCGCTAATGAAAAACTGTTTTTT
CDR3aa: CASSIQSANEKLFF

j_gene: TRBJ1-2
v_gene: TRBV5-6
d_gene: .
abundance: .
CDR3nt: TGTGCCAGCAGCCCGGTGGGCGACACCAGACACTACACCTTC
CDR3aa: CASSPVGDTRHYTF

j_gene: TRBJ1-1
v_gene: TRBV15
d_gene: .
abundance: .
CDR3nt: TGTGCCACCAGCAGAGCTGGTTCGAACACTGAAGCTTTCTTT
CDR3aa: CATSRAGSNTEAFF

j_gene: TRBJ2-1
v_gene: TRBV9
d_gene: TRBD2
abundance: .
CDR3nt: TGTGCCAGCAGCGTAAAGGGGAGCGGGGGAGGGTTCAATGAGCAGTTCTTC
CDR3aa: CASSVKGSGGGFNEQFF

j_gene: TRBJ2-1
v_gene: TRBV18
d_gene: .
abundance: few
CDR3nt: TGTGCCAGCTCACCGGACACCTTACATCACAATGAGCAGTTCTTC
CDR3aa: CASSPDTLHHNEQFF

j_gene: TRBJ2-7
v_gene: TRBV2
d_gene: .
abundance: .
CDR3nt: TGTGCCAGCGGGAGTGTGTACGAGCAGTACTTC
CDR3aa: CASGSVYEQYF

j_gene: TRBJ1-2
v_gene: TRBV19
d_gene: TRBD1
abundance: .
CDR3nt: TGTGCCAGTAGTAAGACAGGGATTCCTAACTATGGCTACACCTTC
CDR3aa: CASSKTGIPNYGYTF

j_gene: TRBJ1-1
v_gene: TRBV27
d_gene: .
abundance: many
CDR3nt: TGTGCCAGCAGTCCCCCAGGGGACACTGAAGCTTTCTTT
CDR3aa: CASSPPGDTEAFF

j_gene: TRBJ2-5
v_gene: TRBV5-1
d_gene: TRBD1
abundance: .
CDR3nt: TGCGCCAGCCAGACAGGGGGACAAGAGACCCAGTACTTC
CDR3aa: CASQTGGQETQYF

j_gene: TRBJ1-2
v_gene: TRBV19
d_gene: TRBD1
abundance: .
CDR3nt: TGTGCCAGTCATTTCGGGACAGGGTCGTCGCTCTATGGCTACACCTTC
CDR3aa: CASHFGTGSSLYGYTF

j_gene: TRBJ1-1
v_gene: TRBV5-1
d_gene: .
abundance: .
CDR3nt: TGCGCCAGCAGGCTGGCGGTGAACACTGAAGCTTTCTTT
CDR3aa: CASRLAVNTEAFF

j_gene: TRBJ2-7
v_gene: TRBV10-2
d_gene: TRBD2
abundance: .
CDR3nt: TGCGCCAGCGCCGGGGGGTTATCCTACGAGCAGTACTTC
CDR3aa: CASAGGLSYEQYF

j_gene: TRBJ1-1
v_gene: TRBV13
d_gene: .
abundance: .
CDR3nt: TGTGCCAGCAGCTCATCGTTCGGGATCAACACTGAAGCTTTCTTT
CDR3aa: CASSSSFGINTEAFF

j_gene: TRBJ2-5
v_gene: TRBV7-9
d_gene: .
abundance: .
CDR3nt: TGTGCCAGCAGCTTAGGGGGCGAAGAGACCCAGTACTTC
CDR3aa: CASSLGGEETQYF

j_gene: TRBJ2-7
v_gene: TRBV18
d_gene: .
abundance: .
CDR3nt: TGTGCCAGCTCCCAGGAGGGACAGCTAACCTACGAGCAGTACTTC
CDR3aa: CASSQEGQLTYEQYF

j_gene: TRBJ2-7
v_gene: TRBV5-1
d_gene: .
abundance: .
CDR3nt: TGCGCCAGCAGCTTGGCTGGGGGACGGAACTCCTACGAGCAGTACTTC
CDR3aa: CASSLAGGRNSYEQYF

j_gene: TRBJ1-2
v_gene: TRBV4-1
d_gene: .
abundance: .
CDR3nt: TGCGCCAGCAGCCAAGAAAGTGATGGCGCCTTTCTTGGGGGCTACACCTTC
CDR3aa: CASSQESDGAFLGGYTF

j_gene: TRBJ1-2
v_gene: TRBV11-2
d_gene: .
abundance: .
CDR3nt: TGTGCCAGCAGCACCGACAGCTATGGCTACACCTTC
CDR3aa: CASSTDSYGYTF

j_gene: TRBJ1-3
v_gene: TRBV10-1
d_gene: .
abundance: .
CDR3nt: TGCGCCAGCAGTGATGCGGAATTTGGAAACACCATATATTTT
CDR3aa: CASSDAEFGNTIYF